This TCR beta chain appears in the sequencing data of a study of cytomegalovirus exposure and HLA in healthy donors. Whole-study findings and limits: There were a few CMV-associated chains whose specificity for CMV antigens was confirmed in vitro. The study labeled fewer than 200 TCR beta chains cytomegalovirus-associated. According to a subsequent analysis, TCR clusters from the first cohort were inclined to appear together in the 110 or so validation repertoires.

Of note for this clone: Its specificity is not known.

The donors were part of the validation cohort of roughly 130 subjects. That cohort was separate from the first cohort, which comprised about 670 subjects. TCRdb's copy holds only in-frame clones and misses some; the assay was immunoSEQ multiplex PCR. The sample gives 150,000 to 200,000 clones, approximately 88% of which show up once; approximately 7% is in the top ten. The receptor comes from a man aged 18 to 35 in good health and CMV-seropositive. The sequenced sample consisted of PBMCs.

CDR3 residues: CASSVGGLRLADTQYF. The CDR3 coding sequence is TGTGCCAGCAGCGTAGGCGGGTTACGGCTCGCAGATACGCAGTATTTT. The V call is TRBV9, the J call TRBJ2-3; possible D gene TRBD2, 5 bases. There are 16 residues in the CDR3. CDR1 SGDLS and CDR2 YYNGEE come from the germline V gene. V dropped 0 bases and J dropped 4 bases, with 15 bases sitting between them.